These 22 T cell receptor beta chains came from one sample sequenced in a study of control samples from healthy donors and cancer patients (dated by TCRdb to the early 2020s). Library preparation employed the immunoSEQ multiplex PCR assay. TCRdb obtained this table from immuneACCESS and retained in-frame rearrangements with V and J assigned. These tables miss some clones; where compared with another copy, unresolved V genes account for less than half of the shortfall, and the remainder is unexplained. The table for this sample lists 100,000 to 110,000 clones; about 90% of them were counted only once. Jointly, the top ten make up 15% to 20% of the sample. The sample taken for sequencing was blood. Source of these receptors: a woman aged 50 to 65 in good health.

The genes are TRBV2 and TRBJ2-5; 7 bases fit TRBD1. With 9 bases clipped from V and 3 bases from J, the junction kept 4 bases outside the gene matches. The CDR3 covers 12 residues. Germline CDR1 SNHLY, CDR2 FYNNEI. Here the CDR3 DNA reads TGTGCCAGACGCACAGGGGAAGAGACCCAGTACTTC. Protein sequence: CARRTGEETQYF.

V and J are TRBV3-1 (or the pseudogene TRBV3-2) and TRBJ2-2; no firm D call. CDR3 size: 13 residues. V gave up 4 bases and J gave up 7 bases, with 10 bases separating them. The V gene's germline CDR1 is LGHDT and CDR2 YNNKEL (reference sequence). The CDR3 DNA is TGTGCCAGCAGCCTCACCTACCTCGGGGAGCTGTTTTTT. Its protein product is CASSLTYLGELFF.

The chain joins TRBV24-1 to TRBJ2-3; D is perhaps TRBD2 (6 bases). Trimming pared 4 bases from V and 1 base from J, leaving 11 bases between. Germline loops: CDR1 KGHDR, CDR2 SFDVKD. The CDR3 length is 15 residues. CDR3 amino acids: CATSDPSSGTDTQYF. In DNA form, the CDR3 reads TGTGCCACCAGTGACCCTTCTAGCGGCACAGATACGCAGTATTTT.

This rearrangement joins TRBV18 to TRBJ1-3; 7 bases agree with TRBD1. The V gene end was trimmed by 6 bases and the J gene end by 0 bases; junction bases not matched to a gene: 11. The length of the CDR3 is 17 residues. Germline CDR1 and CDR2: KGHSH and LQKENI. CDR3 amino acids: CASSRQGQASSGNTIYF. CDR3 DNA sequence: TGTGCCAGCTCTCGTCAAGGACAGGCCAGCTCTGGAAACACCATATATTTT.

The chain has TRBV5-4 and TRBJ1-2; 7 bases fit TRBD1. Germline loops: CDR1 SGHNT, CDR2 YYREEE (reference sequence). This CDR3 region has 17 residues. The V and J ends lost 4 bases and 0 bases, in that order; junction bases with no gene match: 12. The CDR3 DNA reads as TGTGCCAGCAGCATCCGGGACAGCGAACCTACTAACTATGGCTACACCTTC. Its translation is CASSIRDSEPTNYGYTF.

The chain is built from TRBV10-1 and TRBJ1-4; a weak D match, TRBD1 (6 bases). CDR1 and CDR2 from the germline V gene are WNHNN and SYGVQD (reference sequence). V dropped 6 bases and J dropped 1 base, with 9 bases sitting between them. CDR3 length: 14 residues. DNA of the CDR3: TGCGCCAGCAGACAAGGGGGAACTAATGAAAAACTGTTTTTT. Translated, it gives CASRQGGTNEKLFF.

The V and J genes are TRBV21-1 and TRBJ2-7; the table assigns TRBD1, which was not confirmed against the DNA. TRBV21-1 is a known pseudogene. This CDR3 comprises 15 residues. The CDR3 loop reads CASTNCGDRDYEQYV. CDR3 DNA: TGTGCCAGCACCAACTGTGGCGACAGGGATTACGAGCAGTACGTC.

The chain couples TRBV4-1 to TRBJ2-7; TRBD2 agrees at 12 bases. CDR3 length: 17 amino acids. Per germline, CDR1 MGHRA and CDR2 YSYEKL. Trimming at V came to 4 bases and at J to 0 bases, leaving 7 bases not matched to a gene. The CDR3 nucleotides read TGCGCCAGCAGCCCCGAGAGGACTAGCGGGGCCTCCTACGAGCAGTACTTC. It is translated as CASSPERTSGASYEQYF.

The gene calls are TRBV7-6 and TRBJ1-2; D is possibly TRBD1 (5 bases). Trimming stripped 1 base from V and 2 bases from J, with 20 bases between. Germline CDR1 is SGHVS and CDR2 is FNYEAQ. The length of the CDR3 is 18 residues. DNA of the CDR3: TGTGCCAGCAGCTTAGGACCGGCTAACAGGTTTACCAACTATGGCTACACCTTC. This encodes CASSLGPANRFTNYGYTF.

The genes are TRBV15 and TRBJ2-1, with TRBD2 matching over 8 bases. The germline gives CDR1 LNHNV, CDR2 YYDKDF (reference sequence). The CDR3 runs to 14 residues. Germline trimming cut 6 bases from V and 8 bases from J; bases unmatched to any gene: 9. The CDR3 DNA reads TGTGCCACCAGTATAGGGACTAGTAAACATGAGCAGTTCTTC. As protein: CATSIGTSKHEQFF.

This sequence joins TRBV7-3 and TRBJ1-2; D not certain. V gave up 0 bases and J gave up 1 base, with 9 bases separating them. In germline, CDR1 is SGHTA, CDR2 FQGTGA. The CDR3 is made up of 15 amino acids. The CDR3 loop is CASSLTFGSNYGYTF. CDR3 coding DNA: TGTGCCAGCAGCTTAACGTTTGGCAGTAACTATGGCTACACCTTC. The variable domain in full, with the rest retrieved from reference TRBV7-3 and TRBJ1-2, is GAGVSQTPSNKVTEKGKYVELRCDPISGHTALYWYRQSLGQGPEFLIYFQGTGAADDSGLPNDRFFAVRPEGSVSTLKIQRTERGDSAVYLCASSLTFGSNYGYTFGSGTRLTVV.

This chain uses TRBV7-2 with TRBJ1-4; 7 positions agree with TRBD1. The V gene's germline CDR1 is SGHTA and CDR2 FQGNSA. J was trimmed by 7 bases and V by 5 bases; bases with no gene match: 13. CDR3 length: 16 amino acids. The CDR3 nucleotides read TGTGCCAGCAGCCCTCAAGGGACAGCAAAACCTGAAAAACTGTTTTTT. It translates to CASSPQGTAKPEKLFF.

J is TRBJ1-5 and V is TRBV19; TRBD1 might be the D (5 bases). Germline V gene data show CDR1 as LNHDA and CDR2 as SQIVND (reference sequence). The CDR3 length is 15 residues. Trimming removed 5 bases from V and 2 bases from J, with 13 bases in between. The CDR3 DNA follows: TGTGCCAGTAGTCCACAGGTTTTGGGCAATCAGCCCCAGCATTTT. Protein sequence: CASSPQVLGNQPQHF.

The chain carries TRBV3-1 (or the pseudogene TRBV3-2) and TRBJ2-2; 14 nucleotides agree with TRBD2. V was pared by 4 bases and J by 0 bases, with 4 bases of the junction left unmatched. Germline V gene data show CDR1 as LGHDT and CDR2 as YNNKEL (reference sequence). The CDR3 contains 18 residues. Here the CDR3 DNA reads TGTGCCAGCAGCCCCCGACTAGCGGGGGGGTCGAACACCGGGGAGCTGTTTTTT. As protein: CASSPRLAGGSNTGELFF.

The J gene is TRBJ1-1, the V gene TRBV27; D possibly corresponds to TRBD1 (5 bases). The germline gives CDR1 MNHEY, CDR2 SMNVEV (reference sequence). Between the trimmed V and J ends, which lost 4 bases and 3 bases, there was a span of 12 bases. This CDR3 is 14 amino acids long. CDR3 DNA sequence: TGTGCCAGCAGTTCGCCAGGCAGGGACACTGAAGCTTTCTTT. Amino acids: CASSSPGRDTEAFF.

The chain is built from TRBV20-1 and TRBJ2-7; 9 bases map to TRBD2. Germline assignment: CDR1 DFQATT and CDR2 SNEGSKA (reference sequence). The V gene end was trimmed by 3 bases and the J gene end by 0 bases; junction bases not matched to a gene: 6. The CDR3 totals 15 residues. CDR3 region: CSASGAGGSSYEQYF. For the CDR3, the DNA is TGCAGTGCTAGTGGCGCGGGGGGGAGCTCCTACGAGCAGTACTTC.

The chain uses TRBV5-6 and TRBJ1-2; no firm D call. Trimming cost V 4 bases and J 4 bases, with 14 bases left between them. CDR3 size: 14 residues. CDR1 SGHDT and CDR2 YYEEEE come from the germline V gene. The CDR3 nucleotides read TGTGCCAGCAGCGACGAGGTCAGGCCCTATGGCTACACCTTC. Translating it yields CASSDEVRPYGYTF.

The J gene is TRBJ2-1, the V gene TRBV12-3 or TRBV12-4; D gene uncertain. CDR3 length: 13 amino acids. Trimming took off 3 bases at V and 8 bases at J, with 11 bases between the two ends. In nucleotides, the CDR3 is TGTGCCAGCAGTTTCCCCCTTCTTCATGAGCAGTTCTTC. It encodes CASSFPLLHEQFF.

J is TRBJ2-3 and V is TRBV30; no clear D gene. The CDR3 consists of 11 residues. In germline, CDR1 is GTSNPN, CDR2 SVGIG (reference sequence). V gave up 4 bases and J gave up 4 bases, with 6 bases separating them. CDR3 loop: CAWTLADTQYF. The DNA of the CDR3 is TGTGCCTGGACCTTAGCAGATACGCAGTATTTT.

This rearrangement joins TRBV14 to TRBJ2-3; 8 bases align to TRBD2. The junction had 8 bases not matched to a gene; V was cut back by 4 bases and J by 5 bases. Per germline, CDR1 SGHDN and CDR2 FVKESK. This CDR3 spans 15 amino acids. The CDR3 nucleotides read TGTGCCAGCAGCCCCTGGGGGAGCGGGAGAGATACGCAGTATTTT. Its translation is CASSPWGSGRDTQYF.

The rearrangement links TRBV14 to TRBJ2-3; D possibly corresponds to TRBD2 (6 bases). Germline CDR1 reads SGHDN; CDR2 reads FVKESK. The V end lost 1 base, the J end lost 7 bases, and 15 bases lay between the germline ends. There are 15 residues in the CDR3. For the CDR3, the DNA is TGTGCCAGCAGCCAAGTAAAGACTAGGGAGTATACGCAGTATTTT. It is translated as CASSQVKTREYTQYF.

This chain uses TRBV7-2 with TRBJ2-3; TRBD2 is a possible D gene (6 bases). V lost 6 bases, J lost 1 base, and 20 bases lay in between. The V gene's germline CDR1 is SGHTA and CDR2 FQGNSA. There are 17 residues in the CDR3. The DNA for the CDR3 is TGTGCCAGCAGAGTACAATTGGGACTTGGGGGCACAGATACGCAGTATTTT. Its protein is CASRVQLGLGGTDTQYF.